The table lists the clone carrying this T cell receptor beta chain with a few counts. Its antigen is undetermined. These data originate in a study of cytomegalovirus exposure and HLA in healthy donors. Findings and caveats of the study: The number of N-insertions in an Asian-associated ancestry cluster was reportedly below the 666-donor mean in a later analysis.

The PCR contained 60 Vbeta and 13 Jbeta primers. Assay: immunoSEQ multiplex PCR; the TCRdb copy retains only in-frame clones and omits some. Of around 130,000 clones listed, roughly four fifths are singletons. This sequence originates from a woman between 45 and 65 years old in good health and CMV-seronegative. Material for sequencing was PBMCs.

The CDR3 DNA reads as TGTGCCAGCAGCTCACAGGGGGATTACCAGCCCCAGCATTTT. It is translated as CASSSQGDYQPQHF. The V gene is TRBV7-9, the J gene TRBJ1-5; 8 nucleotides line up with TRBD1. V dropped 4 bases and J dropped 7; count of bases not matched to a gene: 6. This CDR3 has 14 residues. The germline CDR1 and CDR2 sequences are SEHNR and FQNEAQ (reference sequence).